The 19 T cell receptor beta chains below were found in one sample sequenced in a study of persistence of HIV-infected CD4 T cells. The libraries were made with immunoSEQ version 4 in survey mode. Libraries were prepared by immunoSEQ multiplex PCR; TCRdb keeps only in-frame clonotypes and omits some of them. Found here are fewer than 40,000 clones, about 80% of them singletons; the top ten hold 5% to 7.5%. Lysates of CMV-infected fibroblasts at around 9.9 ug/mL stimulated these cells. Memory cells lacking CD40L and CD69 with high CD45RO were sorted. No cognate antigen is known for these TCRs. The sequences come from CD4+ T cells sorted from PBMCs after approximately 20-hour stimulation, collected from a patient who received antiretroviral therapy. These receptors came from an adult woman with HIV who was CMV-seropositive.

The CDR3 region has the DNA TGCGCCAGCAGCCCTTGGGGACAGGATAATTCACCCCTCCACTTT. Amino acid sequence: CASSPWGQDNSPLHF. The genes are TRBV5-1 and TRBJ1-6; TRBD1 matches 8 bases. Germline CDR1 and CDR2: SGHRS and YFSETQ. The trim removed 4 bases at V and 5 bases at J, leaving 5 bases unmatched. The CDR3 runs 15 residues.

This clone has just one count. The chain is built from TRBV5-1 and TRBJ2-1; 8 nucleotides line up with TRBD1. Per the germline V gene, CDR1 is SGHRS and CDR2 is YFSETQ. V lost 0 bases, J lost 12 bases, and 2 bases stayed unmatched. The CDR3 is made up of 12 amino acids. In DNA, the CDR3 is TGCGCCAGCAGCTTGGTCGGGACAGGGCAGTTCTTC. This encodes CASSLVGTGQFF.

V gene TRBV2 combines with J gene TRBJ2-3; no firm D call. Between the trimmed V and J ends, which lost 6 bases and 3 bases, there was a span of 13 bases. The length of the CDR3 is 14 residues. Germline V gene lookup returns CDR1 SNHLY and CDR2 FYNNEI. The chain's CDR3 is CASRGPFWTDTQYF. CDR3 sequence (DNA): TGTGCCAGCAGAGGGCCATTCTGGACAGATACGCAGTATTTT.

Only one count was recorded for this clone. V and J are TRBV4-1 and TRBJ1-1, with a tentative D call TRBD1 (6 bases). Germline-derived CDR1 and CDR2 are MGHRA and YSYEKL. V lost 4 bases, J lost 3 bases, and 24 bases lay in between. This CDR3 region has 18 residues. In DNA form, the CDR3 reads TGCGCCAGCAGCCTACTGATGCTCTCGGCAGGGGAGGACACTGAAGCTTTCTTT. This translates into CASSLLMLSAGEDTEAFF.

V and J are TRBV27 and TRBJ2-2; D possibly matches TRBD1 or TRBD2 (6 bases each). The CDR3 spans 15 residues. CDR1 MNHEY and CDR2 SMNVEV come from the germline V gene (reference sequence). V was trimmed by 2 bases and J by 4 bases, leaving 11 bases between them. This chain's CDR3 is CASSLQGRSTGELFF. In nucleotides, the CDR3 is TGTGCCAGCAGTTTACAGGGGAGGAGCACCGGGGAGCTGTTTTTT.

This clone occurred once. The gene calls are TRBV5-1 and TRBJ1-6; D remains ambiguous. The CDR3 is 13 amino acids. The germline CDR1 and CDR2 sequences are SGHRS and YFSETQ. Trimming took off 0 bases at V and 10 bases at J, with 8 bases between the two ends. CDR3 residues: CASSLEMGSPLHF. In DNA, the CDR3 is TGCGCCAGCAGCTTGGAAATGGGATCACCCCTCCACTTT.

The V gene is TRBV6-5, the J gene TRBJ2-1; a weak D match, TRBD1 (6 bases). The CDR3 runs to 12 residues. V lost 6 bases and J lost 6, with 9 bases in between. Germline assignment: CDR1 MNHEY and CDR2 SVGAGI. CDR3 bases: TGTGCCAGCAGGGACAGTCTCAATGAGCAGTTCTTC. This translates into CASRDSLNEQFF.

This clone ranks as medium-sized. The J gene is TRBJ2-2, the V gene TRBV6-2 or TRBV6-3, with a possible D match to TRBD2 (5 bases). V lost 5 bases, J lost 3 bases, and 13 bases lay in between. The germline V gene encodes CDR1 MNHEY and CDR2 SVGEGT. The CDR3 sequence is 15 residues long. The CDR3 loop reads CASSKAGVDTGELFF. The CDR3 region has the DNA TGTGCCAGCAGTAAAGCCGGGGTGGACACCGGGGAGCTGTTTTTT.

The J gene is TRBJ2-5, the V gene TRBV25-1; a possible D gene is TRBD2 (5 bases). V shed 2 bases and J shed 0 bases, with 13 bases lying between them. The germline V gene encodes CDR1 MGHDK and CDR2 SYGVNS. This CDR3 comprises 16 residues. CDR3: CASSEPVGKYQETQYF. Here the CDR3 DNA reads TGTGCCAGCAGTGAACCTGTCGGGAAGTACCAAGAGACCCAGTACTTC.

J is TRBJ1-3 and V is TRBV6-5; D unclear. The V end was cut by 8 bases, the J end by 0 bases, with 11 bases between. The CDR3 has 14 amino acids. The germline CDR1 and CDR2 sequences are MNHEY and SVGAGI. The CDR3 is CASLQSYSGNTIYF. The CDR3 DNA is TGTGCCAGCTTACAGAGCTACTCTGGAAACACCATATATTTT.

The chain joins TRBV10-3 to TRBJ2-1, with TRBD2 matching 11 bases. Germline CDR1 is ENHRY and CDR2 is SYGVKD. The V and J ends lost 2 bases and 5 bases, in that order; junction bases with no gene match: 5. The length of the CDR3 is 16 residues. Written as DNA, the CDR3 is TGTGCCATCAGTGAGAAGACTAGCGGGGCAAACAATGAGCAGTTCTTC. It translates to CAISEKTSGANNEQFF.

This clone was found once. One end of the junction fails to match germline, which may point to a read error. This chain links TRBV6-5 with TRBJ1-2; D call uncertain. The CDR3 contains 10 residues. Germline loops: CDR1 MNHEY, CDR2 SVGAGI. The CDR3 protein is CASSYSRVHF. The CDR3 DNA sequence: TGTGCCAGCAGTTACTCTAGGGTACACTTC.

The CDR3 spells CASSLVAGAAINEQFF. The CDR3 DNA is TGTGCCAGCAGCTTAGTCGCGGGAGCGGCGATCAATGAGCAGTTCTTC. The chain joins TRBV11-3 to TRBJ2-1, with 7 bases matching TRBD2. CDR3 size: 16 residues. The junction had 9 bases not matched to a gene; V was cut back by 1 base and J by 6 bases. Germline V gives CDR1 SGHNT, CDR2 YENEEA.

The chain carries TRBV7-9 and TRBJ1-6, with D perhaps TRBD1 (5 bases). V was shortened by 5 bases and J by 9 bases, with 17 bases between the two germline ends. This CDR3 has 15 amino acids. CDR1 SEHNR and CDR2 FQNEAQ come from the germline V gene (reference sequence). CDR3 DNA sequence: TGTGCCAGCAGCCCCCAGGGCGCCGGGGGTTCACCCCTCCACTTT. It codes for CASSPQGAGGSPLHF.

The chain uses TRBV19 and TRBJ2-6; 7 bases are shared with TRBD1. The V segment lost 0 bases and the J segment 1 base; nucleotides outside the gene matches: 9. The CDR3 runs 19 residues. CDR1 and CDR2 (germline): LNHDA, SQIVND (reference sequence). The CDR3 sequence: CASSIDTPRQGSGANVLTF. CDR3 coding DNA: TGTGCCAGTAGTATAGATACACCAAGACAGGGTTCTGGGGCCAACGTCCTGACTTTC.

The CDR3 DNA reads TGTGCCTGGAGTGGGAGGGGCCCTAACTATGGCTACACCTTC. Its translation: CAWSGRGPNYGYTF. This chain uses TRBV30 with TRBJ1-2, with D possibly TRBD1 on 5 matching bases. Trimming stripped 1 base from V and 0 bases from J, with 9 bases between. Germline CDR1 GTSNPN, CDR2 SVGIG (reference sequence). The CDR3 is 14 amino acids.

The CDR3: CASSQGFRTGSYEQYF. The CDR3 region has the DNA TGTGCCAGCAGCCAAGGGTTCAGGACAGGCTCCTACGAGCAGTACTTC. This chain links TRBV14 with TRBJ2-7, with TRBD1 identical over 7 bases. Germline V CDR1 and CDR2: SGHDN, FVKESK. The CDR3 has 16 residues. Trimming at V came to 1 base and at J to 0 bases, leaving 6 bases not matched to a gene.

The chain has TRBV12-3 or TRBV12-4 and TRBJ2-5; 10 positions agree with TRBD1. There are 13 residues in the CDR3. V was pared by 7 bases and J by 6 bases, with 5 bases of the junction left unmatched. The CDR3 DNA reads TGTGCCAGCATTTGGGGACAGGGGAAGACCCAGTACTTC. Protein product: CASIWGQGKTQYF.

This chain joins TRBV7-2 and TRBJ1-4; the D gene is possibly TRBD1 (5 bases). Trimming cost V 4 bases and J 8 bases, with 14 bases left between them. The CDR3 is 14 residues long. Germline CDR1 and CDR2: SGHTA and FQGNSA. The CDR3 sequence: CASSSRQTTEKLFF. The CDR3 DNA reads TGTGCCAGCAGCTCCCGACAGACTACAGAAAAACTGTTTTTT.